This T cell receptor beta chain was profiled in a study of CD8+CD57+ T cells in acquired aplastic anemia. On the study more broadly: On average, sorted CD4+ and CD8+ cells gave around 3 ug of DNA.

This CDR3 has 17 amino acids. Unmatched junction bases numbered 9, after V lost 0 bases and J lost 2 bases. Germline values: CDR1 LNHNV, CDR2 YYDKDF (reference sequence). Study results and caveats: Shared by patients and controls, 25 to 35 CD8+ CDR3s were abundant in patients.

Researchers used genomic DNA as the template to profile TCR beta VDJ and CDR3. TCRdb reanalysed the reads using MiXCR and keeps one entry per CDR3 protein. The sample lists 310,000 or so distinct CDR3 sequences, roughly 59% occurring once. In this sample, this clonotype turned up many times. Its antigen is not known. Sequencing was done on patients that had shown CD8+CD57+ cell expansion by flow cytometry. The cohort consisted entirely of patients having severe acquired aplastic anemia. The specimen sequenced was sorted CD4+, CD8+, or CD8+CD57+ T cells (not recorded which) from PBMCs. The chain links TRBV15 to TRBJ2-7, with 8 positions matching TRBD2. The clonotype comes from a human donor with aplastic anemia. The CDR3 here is CATSRDRVAGGTYEQYF. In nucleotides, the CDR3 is TGTGCCACCAGCAGAGATCGGGTGGCGGGGGGAACCTACGAGCAGTACTTC. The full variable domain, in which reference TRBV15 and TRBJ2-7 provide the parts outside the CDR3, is DAMVIQNPRYQVTQFGKPVTLSCSQTLNHNVMYWYQQKSSQAPKLLFHYYDKDFNNEADTPDNFQSRRPNTSFCFLDIRSPGLGDTAMYLCATSRDRVAGGTYEQYFGPGTRLTVT.